This T cell receptor (beta chain) was sequenced in a study of immune evolution from preneoplasia to lung adenocarcinoma. Data came from immunoSEQ multiplex PCR; TCRdb stores just in-frame clones and leaves some out. Of thousands of clones listed, roughly four fifths are singletons. The germline CDR1 and CDR2 sequences are MNHEY and SVGAGI. The ends lost 6 bases at V and 7 bases at J; junction bases unmatched: 7. The CDR3 length is 14 residues. This chain links TRBV6-5 with TRBJ2-2, with 8 bases fitting TRBD1. What was sequenced was FFPE adjacent normal lung tissue. This sequence was found in a person aged 35-55 years with lung adenocarcinoma. DNA of the CDR3: TGTGCCAGCAGCCTGGACAGGGATGTCGGGGAGCTGTTTTTT. It translates to CASSLDRDVGELFF.